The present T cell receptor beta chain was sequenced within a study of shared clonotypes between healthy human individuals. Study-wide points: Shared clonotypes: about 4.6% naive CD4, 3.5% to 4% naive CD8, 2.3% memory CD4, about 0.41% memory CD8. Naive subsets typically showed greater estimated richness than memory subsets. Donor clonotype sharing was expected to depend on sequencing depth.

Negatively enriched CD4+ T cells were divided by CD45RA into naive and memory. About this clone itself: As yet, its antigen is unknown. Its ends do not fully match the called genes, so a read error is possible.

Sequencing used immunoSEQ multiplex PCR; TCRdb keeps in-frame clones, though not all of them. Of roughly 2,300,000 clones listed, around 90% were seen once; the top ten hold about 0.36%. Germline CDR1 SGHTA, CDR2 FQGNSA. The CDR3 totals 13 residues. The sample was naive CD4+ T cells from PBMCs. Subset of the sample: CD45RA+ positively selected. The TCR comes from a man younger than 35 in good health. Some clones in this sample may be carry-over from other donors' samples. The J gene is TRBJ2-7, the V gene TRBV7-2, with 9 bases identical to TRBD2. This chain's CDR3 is CASSSNIAGVRLF. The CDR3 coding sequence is TGTGCCAGCAGCTCGAATATAGCGGGAGTAAGGTTGTTC.